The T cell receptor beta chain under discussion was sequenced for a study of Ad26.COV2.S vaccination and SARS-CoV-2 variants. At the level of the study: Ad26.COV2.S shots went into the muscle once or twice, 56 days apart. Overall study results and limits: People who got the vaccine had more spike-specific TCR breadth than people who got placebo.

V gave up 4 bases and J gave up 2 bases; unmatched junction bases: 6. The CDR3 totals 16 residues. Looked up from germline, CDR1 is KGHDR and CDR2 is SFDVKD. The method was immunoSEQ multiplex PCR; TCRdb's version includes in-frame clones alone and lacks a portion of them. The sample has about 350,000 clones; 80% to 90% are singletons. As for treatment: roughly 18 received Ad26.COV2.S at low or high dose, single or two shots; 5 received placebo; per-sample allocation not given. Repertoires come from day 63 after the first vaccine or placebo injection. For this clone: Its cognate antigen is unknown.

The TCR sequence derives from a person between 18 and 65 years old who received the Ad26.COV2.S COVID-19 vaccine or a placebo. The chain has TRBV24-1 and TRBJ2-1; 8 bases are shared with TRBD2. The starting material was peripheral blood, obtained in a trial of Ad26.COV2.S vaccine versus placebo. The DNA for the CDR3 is TGTGCCACCAGTGAGCCCCCTAGCGGGCCCTACAATGAGCAGTTCTTC. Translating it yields CATSEPPSGPYNEQFF.